This T cell receptor (beta chain) was captured in a study of graft-versus-host responses after intestinal transplantation. Study as a whole: Every one of the recipients received anti-thymocyte globulin induction and afterwards took tacrolimus and steroids for three to four years. Findings and caveats of the study: Declining HvG levels early post-transplant were linked to peak circulating GvH clone levels.

Details on this clone: Its antigen is unidentified.

Only in-frame clones appear in the TCRdb table, and some are missing; sequencing was by immunoSEQ multiplex PCR. The table includes about 47,000 clones, 85% to 95% detected once. Losses at the gene ends were 1 base for V and 4 bases for J; bases not matched to a gene: 7. The CDR3 sequence is 17 residues long. Germline V CDR1 and CDR2: SNHLY, FYNNEI. The chain is built from TRBV2 and TRBJ2-1, with 10 nucleotides matching TRBD2. The sequencing here drew on unstimulated CD8+ T cells sorted from spleen or lymph node cells, taken before transplant. The sequence was obtained from a human donor who was the organ donor for an intestinal transplant. The CDR3: CASSEVASGGSYNEQFF. In DNA, the CDR3 is TGTGCCAGCAGTGAAGTAGCTAGCGGGGGTTCTTACAATGAGCAGTTCTTC.